This TCR beta chain appears in the sequencing data of a study of blood T cell repertoires in COVID-19. Overall study: The United States, Italy and Spain supplied acute and convalescent COVID-19 samples. T cells, B-cell-depleted T cells, or PBMCs provided the cDNA or gDNA that served as material.

Under the authors' procedure: Amplified reference gene primers provided the basis for estimating nucleated cell counts. Using immunoSEQ multiplex PCR, the repertoire was profiled, and TCRdb retains in-frame clones only, with some absent. The DNA was the basis for D and trimming; V, J and clone size are from that table. The repertoire holds approximately 130,000 clones, with roughly 86% as singletons. Trimming removed 3 bases from V and 6 bases from J; junction bases left unmatched: 9. The V gene's germline CDR1 is KGHSH and CDR2 LQKENI. The CDR3 is made up of 16 amino acids. The rearrangement uses TRBV18 and TRBJ2-1; 9 bases fit TRBD1. Sequenced material: peripheral blood. This clonotype was sampled from a woman aged 45-65 years who had recovered from COVID-19. The CDR3 loop is CASSPSGTGMSNEQFF. The CDR3 DNA follows: TGTGCCAGCTCACCTTCCGGGACAGGGATGAGCAATGAGCAGTTCTTC. Full variable domain (outside the CDR3, taken from reference TRBV18 and TRBJ2-1): NAGVMQNPRHLVRRRGQEARLRCSPMKGHSHVYWYRQLPEEGLKFMVYLQKENIIDESGMPKERFSAEFPKEGPSILRIQQVVRGDSAAYFCASSPSGTGMSNEQFFGPGTRLTVL.